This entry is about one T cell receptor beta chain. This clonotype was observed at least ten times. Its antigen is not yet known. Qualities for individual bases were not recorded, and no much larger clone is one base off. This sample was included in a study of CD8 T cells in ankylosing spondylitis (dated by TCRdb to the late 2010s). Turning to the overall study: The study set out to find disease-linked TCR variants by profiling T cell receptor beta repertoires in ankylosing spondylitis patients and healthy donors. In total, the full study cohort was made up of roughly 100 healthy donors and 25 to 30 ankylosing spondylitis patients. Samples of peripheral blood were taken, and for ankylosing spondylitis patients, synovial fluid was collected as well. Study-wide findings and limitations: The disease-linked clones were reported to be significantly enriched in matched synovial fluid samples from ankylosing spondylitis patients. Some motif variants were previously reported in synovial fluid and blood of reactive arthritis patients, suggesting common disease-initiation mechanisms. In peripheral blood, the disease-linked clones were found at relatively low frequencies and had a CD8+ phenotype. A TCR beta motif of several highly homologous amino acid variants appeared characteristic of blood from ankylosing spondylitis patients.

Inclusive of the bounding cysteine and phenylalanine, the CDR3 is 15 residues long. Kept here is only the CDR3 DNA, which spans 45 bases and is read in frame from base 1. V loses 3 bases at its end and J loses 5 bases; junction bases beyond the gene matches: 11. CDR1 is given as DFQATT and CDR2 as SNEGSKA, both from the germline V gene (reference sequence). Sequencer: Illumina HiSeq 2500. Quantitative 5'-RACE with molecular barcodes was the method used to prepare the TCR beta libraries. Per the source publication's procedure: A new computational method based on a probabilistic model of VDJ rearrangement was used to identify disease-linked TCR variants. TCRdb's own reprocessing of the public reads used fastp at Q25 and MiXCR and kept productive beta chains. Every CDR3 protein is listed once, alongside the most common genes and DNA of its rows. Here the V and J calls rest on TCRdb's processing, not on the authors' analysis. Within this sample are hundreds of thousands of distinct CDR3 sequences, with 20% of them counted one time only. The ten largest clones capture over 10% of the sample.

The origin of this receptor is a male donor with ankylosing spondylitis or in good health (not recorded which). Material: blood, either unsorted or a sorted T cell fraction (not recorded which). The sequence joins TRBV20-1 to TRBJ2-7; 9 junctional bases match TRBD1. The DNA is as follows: TGCAGTGCTAGTCAACCGGGGACAGGGATCAACGAGCAGTACTTC. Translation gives CSASQPGTGINEQYF.